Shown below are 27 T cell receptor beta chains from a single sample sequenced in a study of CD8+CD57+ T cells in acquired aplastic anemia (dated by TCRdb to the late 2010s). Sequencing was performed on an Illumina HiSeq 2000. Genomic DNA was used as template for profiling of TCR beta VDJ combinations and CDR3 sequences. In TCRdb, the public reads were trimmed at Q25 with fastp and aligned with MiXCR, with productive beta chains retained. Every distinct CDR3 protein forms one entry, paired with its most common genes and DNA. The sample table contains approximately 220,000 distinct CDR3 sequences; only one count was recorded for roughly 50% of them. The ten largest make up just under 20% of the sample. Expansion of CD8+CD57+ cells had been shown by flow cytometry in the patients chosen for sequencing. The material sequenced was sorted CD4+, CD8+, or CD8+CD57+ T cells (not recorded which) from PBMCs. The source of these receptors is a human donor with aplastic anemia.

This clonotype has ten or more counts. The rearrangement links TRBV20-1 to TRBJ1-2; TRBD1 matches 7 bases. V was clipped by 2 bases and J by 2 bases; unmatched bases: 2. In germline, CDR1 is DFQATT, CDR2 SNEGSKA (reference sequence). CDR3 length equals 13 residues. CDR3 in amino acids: CSARLTGNYGYTF. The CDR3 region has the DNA TGCAGTGCTAGATTGACAGGGAACTATGGCTACACCTTC.

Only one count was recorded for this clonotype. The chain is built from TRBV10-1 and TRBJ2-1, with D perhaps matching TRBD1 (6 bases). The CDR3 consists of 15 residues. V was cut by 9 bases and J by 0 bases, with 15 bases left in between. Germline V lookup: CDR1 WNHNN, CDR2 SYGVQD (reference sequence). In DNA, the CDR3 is TGCGCCAGTAGTATAGGACAGAGCTCCTACAATGAGCAGTTCTTC. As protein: CASSIGQSSYNEQFF.

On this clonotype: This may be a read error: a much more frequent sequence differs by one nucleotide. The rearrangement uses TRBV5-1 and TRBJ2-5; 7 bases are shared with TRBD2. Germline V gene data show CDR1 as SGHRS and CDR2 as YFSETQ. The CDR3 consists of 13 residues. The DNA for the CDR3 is TGCGCCAGCAGCGAGGGACTAAGAGAGGCCCAGTACTTC. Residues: CASSEGLREAQYF.

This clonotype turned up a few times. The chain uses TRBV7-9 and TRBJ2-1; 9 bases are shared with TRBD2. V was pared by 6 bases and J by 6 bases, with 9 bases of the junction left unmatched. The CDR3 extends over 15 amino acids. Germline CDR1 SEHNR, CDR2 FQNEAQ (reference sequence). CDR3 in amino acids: CASRLGLAGRNEQFF. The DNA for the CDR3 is TGTGCCAGCAGGCTAGGGCTAGCGGGGCGCAATGAGCAGTTCTTC.

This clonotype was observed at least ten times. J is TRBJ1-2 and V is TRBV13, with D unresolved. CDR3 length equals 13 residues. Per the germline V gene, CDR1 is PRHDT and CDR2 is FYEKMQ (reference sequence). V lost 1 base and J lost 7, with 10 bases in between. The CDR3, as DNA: TGTGCCAGCAGCTTAGCCAACGGAGGTGGCTACACCTTC. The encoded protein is CASSLANGGGYTF. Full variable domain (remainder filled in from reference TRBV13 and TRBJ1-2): AAGVIQSPRHLIKEKRETATLKCYPIPRHDTVYWYQQGPGQDPQFLISFYEKMQSDKGSIPDRFSAQQFSDYHSELNMSSLELGDSALYFCASSLANGGGYTFGSGTRLTVV.

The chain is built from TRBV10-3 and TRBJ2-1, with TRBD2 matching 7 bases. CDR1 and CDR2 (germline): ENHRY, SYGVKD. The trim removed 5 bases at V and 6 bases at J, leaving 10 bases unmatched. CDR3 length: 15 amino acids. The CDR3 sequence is CAISYTRTSVNEQFF. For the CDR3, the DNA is TGTGCCATCAGTTACACACGAACTAGCGTCAATGAGCAGTTCTTC.

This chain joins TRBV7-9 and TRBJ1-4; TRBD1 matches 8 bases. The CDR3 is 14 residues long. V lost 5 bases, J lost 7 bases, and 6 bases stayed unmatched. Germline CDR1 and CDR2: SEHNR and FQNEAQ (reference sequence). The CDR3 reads CASSPRDRTEKLFF. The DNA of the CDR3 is TGTGCCAGCAGCCCACGGGACAGGACTGAAAAACTGTTTTTT.

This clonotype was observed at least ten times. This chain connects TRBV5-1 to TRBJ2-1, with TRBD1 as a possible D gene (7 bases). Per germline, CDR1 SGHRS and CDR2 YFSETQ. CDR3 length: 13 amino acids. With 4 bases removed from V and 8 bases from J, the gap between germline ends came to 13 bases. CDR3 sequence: CASSATGEDEQFF. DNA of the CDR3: TGCGCCAGCAGCGCTACAGGGGAGGATGAGCAGTTCTTC.

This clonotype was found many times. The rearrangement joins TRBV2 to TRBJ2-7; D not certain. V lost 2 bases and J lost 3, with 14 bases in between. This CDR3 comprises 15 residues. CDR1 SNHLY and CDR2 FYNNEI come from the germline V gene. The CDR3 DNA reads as TGTGCCAGCAGTGAACGGATAAGCTCCCTCTACGAGCAGTACTTC. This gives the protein CASSERISSLYEQYF. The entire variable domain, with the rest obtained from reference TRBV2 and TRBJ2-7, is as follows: EPEVTQTPSHQVTQMGQEVILRCVPISNHLYFYWYRQILGQKVEFLVSFYNNEISEKSEIFDDQFSVERPDGSNFTLKIRSTKLEDSAMYFCASSERISSLYEQYFGPGTRLTVT.

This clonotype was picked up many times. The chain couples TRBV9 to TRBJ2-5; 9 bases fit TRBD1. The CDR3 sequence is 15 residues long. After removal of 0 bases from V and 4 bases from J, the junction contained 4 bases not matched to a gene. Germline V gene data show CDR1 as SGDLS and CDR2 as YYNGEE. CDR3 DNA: TGTGCCAGCAGCGTAGCGGGGACAGGGCTAGAGACCCAGTACTTC. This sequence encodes CASSVAGTGLETQYF. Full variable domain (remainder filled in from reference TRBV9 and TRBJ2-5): DSGVTQTPKHLITATGQRVTLRCSPRSGDLSVYWYQQSLDQGLQFLIQYYNGEERAKGNILERFSAQQFPDLHSELNLSSLELGDSALYFCASSVAGTGLETQYFGPGTRLLVL.

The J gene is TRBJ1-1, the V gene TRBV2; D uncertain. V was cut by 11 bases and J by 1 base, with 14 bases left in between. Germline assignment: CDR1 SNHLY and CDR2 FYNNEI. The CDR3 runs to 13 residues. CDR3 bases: TGTGCCCCTACTGGAGGAGGGAACACTGAAGCTTTCTTT. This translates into CAPTGGGNTEAFF.

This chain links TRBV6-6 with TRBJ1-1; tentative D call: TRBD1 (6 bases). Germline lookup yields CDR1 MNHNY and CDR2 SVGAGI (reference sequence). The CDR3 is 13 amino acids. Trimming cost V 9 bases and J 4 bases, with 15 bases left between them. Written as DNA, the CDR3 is TGTGCCAGTAAACAGGGTATGGGCACTGAAGCTTTCTTT. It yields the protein CASKQGMGTEAFF.

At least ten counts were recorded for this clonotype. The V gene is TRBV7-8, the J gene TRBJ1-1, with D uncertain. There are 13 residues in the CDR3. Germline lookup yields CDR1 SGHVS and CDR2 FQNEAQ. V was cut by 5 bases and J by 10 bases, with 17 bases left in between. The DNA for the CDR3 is TGTGCCAGCAGCCTAGTTACCCGCGACGGAGCTTTCTTT. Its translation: CASSLVTRDGAFF. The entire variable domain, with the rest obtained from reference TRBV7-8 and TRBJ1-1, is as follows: GAGVSQSPRYKVAKRGQDVALRCDPISGHVSLFWYQQALGQGPEFLTYFQNEAQLDKSGLPSDRFFAERPEGSVSTLKIQRTQQEDSAVYLCASSLVTRDGAFFGQGTRLTVV.

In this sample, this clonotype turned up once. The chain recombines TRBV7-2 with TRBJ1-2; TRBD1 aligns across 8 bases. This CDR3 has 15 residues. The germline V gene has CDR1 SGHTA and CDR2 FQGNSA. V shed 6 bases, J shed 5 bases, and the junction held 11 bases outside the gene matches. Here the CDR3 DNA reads TGTGCCAGCAGATACACCCAAGGACAGGGTTATGGCTACACCTTC. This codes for CASRYTQGQGYGYTF.

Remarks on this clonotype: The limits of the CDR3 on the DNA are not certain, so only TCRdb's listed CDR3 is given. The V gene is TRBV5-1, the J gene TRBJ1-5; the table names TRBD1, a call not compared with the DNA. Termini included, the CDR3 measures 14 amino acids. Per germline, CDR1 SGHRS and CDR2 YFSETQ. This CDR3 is CASTVGTGTSHEHF.

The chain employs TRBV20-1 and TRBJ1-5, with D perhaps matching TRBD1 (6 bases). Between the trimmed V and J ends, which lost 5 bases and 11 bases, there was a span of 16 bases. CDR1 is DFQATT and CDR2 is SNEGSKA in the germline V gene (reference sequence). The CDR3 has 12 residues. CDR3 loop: CSAGGGRETQHF. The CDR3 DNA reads TGCAGTGCTGGGGGGGGCCGGGAGACCCAGCATTTT.

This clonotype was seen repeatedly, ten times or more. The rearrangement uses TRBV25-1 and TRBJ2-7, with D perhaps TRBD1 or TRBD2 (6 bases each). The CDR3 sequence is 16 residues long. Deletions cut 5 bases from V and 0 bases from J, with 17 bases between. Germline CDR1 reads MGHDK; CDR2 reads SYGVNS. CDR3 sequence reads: CASSPRWEDSSYEQYF. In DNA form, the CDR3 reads TGTGCCAGCAGTCCCAGGTGGGAGGACAGCTCCTACGAGCAGTACTTC.

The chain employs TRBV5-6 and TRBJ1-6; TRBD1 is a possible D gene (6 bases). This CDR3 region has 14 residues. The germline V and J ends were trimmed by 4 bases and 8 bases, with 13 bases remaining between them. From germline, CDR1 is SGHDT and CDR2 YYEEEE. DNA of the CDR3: TGTGCCAGCAGCCAACAGGGTTTCGATTCACCCCTCCACTTT. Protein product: CASSQQGFDSPLHF.

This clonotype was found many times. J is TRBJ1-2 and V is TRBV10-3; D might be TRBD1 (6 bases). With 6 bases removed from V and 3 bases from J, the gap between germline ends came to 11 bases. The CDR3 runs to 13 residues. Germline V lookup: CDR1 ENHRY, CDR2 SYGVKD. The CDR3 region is CAISRDTDYGYTF. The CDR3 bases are TGTGCCATCAGCCGGGACACCGACTATGGCTACACCTTC.

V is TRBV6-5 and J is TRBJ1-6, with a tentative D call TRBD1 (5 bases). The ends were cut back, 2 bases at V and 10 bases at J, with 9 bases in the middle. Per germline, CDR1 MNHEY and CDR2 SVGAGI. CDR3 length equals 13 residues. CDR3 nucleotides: TGTGCCAGCAGTTACGACGGGGGATCACCCCTCCACTTT. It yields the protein CASSYDGGSPLHF.

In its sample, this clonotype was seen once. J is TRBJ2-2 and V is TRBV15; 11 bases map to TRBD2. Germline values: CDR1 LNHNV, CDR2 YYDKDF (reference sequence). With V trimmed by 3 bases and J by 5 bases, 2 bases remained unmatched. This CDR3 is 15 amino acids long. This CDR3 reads CATSSRTSGTGELFF. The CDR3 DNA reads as TGTGCCACCAGCAGCCGGACTAGCGGGACCGGGGAGCTGTTTTTT.

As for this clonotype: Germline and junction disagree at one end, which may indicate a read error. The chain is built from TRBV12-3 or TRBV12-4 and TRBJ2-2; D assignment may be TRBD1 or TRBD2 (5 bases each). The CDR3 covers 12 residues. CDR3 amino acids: CASSLDTGELLF. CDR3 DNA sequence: TGTGCCAGCAGCTTGGACACCGGGGAGCTGCTTTTT.

CDR3 protein: CASSPGTPAFF. CDR3 sequence (DNA): TGTGCCAGCAGCCCTGGGACTCCAGCTTTCTTT. The rearrangement links TRBV2 to TRBJ1-1; tentative D call: TRBD1 (5 bases). Looked up from germline, CDR1 is SNHLY and CDR2 is FYNNEI. There are 11 residues in the CDR3. V lost 6 bases and J lost 10, with 12 bases in between.

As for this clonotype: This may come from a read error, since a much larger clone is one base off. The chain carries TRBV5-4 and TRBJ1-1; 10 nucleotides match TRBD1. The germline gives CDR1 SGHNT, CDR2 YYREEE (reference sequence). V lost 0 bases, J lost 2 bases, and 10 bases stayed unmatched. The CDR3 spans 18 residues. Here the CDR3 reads CASSLGGQGLDVNTEAFF. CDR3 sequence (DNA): TGTGCCAGCAGCTTGGGGGGACAGGGGCTTGACGTAAACACTGAAGCTTTCTTT.

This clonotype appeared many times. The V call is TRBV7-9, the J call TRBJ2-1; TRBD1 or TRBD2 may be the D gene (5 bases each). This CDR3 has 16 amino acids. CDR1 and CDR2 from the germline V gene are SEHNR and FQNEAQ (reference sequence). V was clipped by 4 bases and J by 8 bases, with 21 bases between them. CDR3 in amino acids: CASSSLRQFGVDEQFF. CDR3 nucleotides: TGTGCCAGCAGCTCACTACGACAGTTCGGGGTCGATGAGCAGTTCTTC.

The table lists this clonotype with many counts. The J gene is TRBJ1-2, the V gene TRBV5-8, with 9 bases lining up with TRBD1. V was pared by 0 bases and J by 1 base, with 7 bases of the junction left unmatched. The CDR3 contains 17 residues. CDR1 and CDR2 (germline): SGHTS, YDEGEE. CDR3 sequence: CASSLASGTGFNYGYTF. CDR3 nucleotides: TGTGCCAGCAGCTTGGCTTCCGGGACAGGGTTTAACTATGGCTACACCTTC.

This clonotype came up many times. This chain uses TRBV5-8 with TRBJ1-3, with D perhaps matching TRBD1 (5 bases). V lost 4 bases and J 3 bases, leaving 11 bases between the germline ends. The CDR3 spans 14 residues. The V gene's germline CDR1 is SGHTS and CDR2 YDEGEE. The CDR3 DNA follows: TGTGCCAGCAGCACTAGGGGTGGTGGAAACACCATATATTTT. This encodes CASSTRGGGNTIYF.